This paragraph reports one T cell receptor (beta chain). The V segment lost 6 bases and the J segment 4 bases; nucleotides outside the gene matches: 9. The CDR3 has 15 amino acids. Germline CDR1 MRHNA, CDR2 SNTAGT. The sample comes from a study of blood T cell repertoires in COVID-19. Self-reported history from a screening survey and questionnaire set each donor's cohort. Before being deemed recovered, Cohort 3 donors had two negative PCRs, clearance, or symptom resolution. Per the study methods: Estimated nucleated cell counts came from reference gene primer amplification. Clones were read by immunoSEQ multiplex PCR, and TCRdb kept only the in-frame ones, dropping some. That table is the source of V, J and clone size, and D and trimming were worked out from the DNA. The sample yields some 300,000 clones, around 90% seen once.

J is TRBJ1-3 and V is TRBV6-4; 7 bases are shared with TRBD1. Sequenced: PBMCs or T cells enriched from blood (not recorded which). This sequence originates from a woman aged 40 to 49 who had recovered from COVID-19. CDR3 region: CASSRDRAPGNTIYF. DNA of the CDR3: TGTGCCAGCAGCCGAGACAGGGCGCCCGGAAACACCATATATTTT.